The T cell receptor beta chain described here comes from a study of T cell repertoires in cytomegalovirus infection. At the level of the study: Matching HLA type, along with CMV infection, was indicated by public TCR beta signatures. Study-wide findings and caveats: CMV carriers with the relevant HLA were identified by cumulative public TCR beta family frequency. HLA-C-restricted TCR beta clonotypes specific for CMV led the ex vivo response.

This clonotype occurred many times. The antigen remains unidentified. Per the germline V gene, CDR1 is SGHTA and CDR2 is FQGNSA. Trimming stripped 5 bases from V and 4 bases from J, with 17 bases between. This CDR3 has 15 residues. TCRdb reprocessed the reads via MiXCR and lists one record per CDR3 protein. Found here are about 110,000 distinct CDR3 sequences, 9.5% to 13% of them singletons; the top ten hold roughly 31%. The chain recombines TRBV7-2 with TRBJ2-5; maybe TRBD2 (5 bases). The sample consisted of PBMCs, sequenced either directly or after in vitro stimulation (not recorded which). The sequence was obtained from a human donor in good health (CMV status not recorded). Some clones in this sample may be carry-over from other donors' samples. For the CDR3, the DNA is TGTGCCAGCAGCAGCCGGGTAGCGAACTCAGAGACCCAGTACTTC. It encodes CASSSRVANSETQYF.